This T cell receptor beta chain was profiled in a study of cytomegalovirus exposure and HLA in healthy donors. Sequenced by immunoSEQ multiplex PCR; TCRdb stores in-frame clones only, minus some. The profile shows fewer than 200,000 clones, about 89% of them singletons. The source of this sequence is a woman aged 18-29 years in good health and CMV-seropositive. Sequencing used PBMCs.

The DNA for the CDR3 is TGCGCCAGCAGCTATAGACAGGGAGAAAACATTCAGTACTTC. Its translation is CASSYRQGENIQYF. The chain carries TRBV5-1 and TRBJ2-4, with 7 bases lining up with TRBD1. The germline gives CDR1 SGHRS, CDR2 YFSETQ. This CDR3 contains 14 residues. V dropped 3 bases and J dropped 5; count of bases not matched to a gene: 5.